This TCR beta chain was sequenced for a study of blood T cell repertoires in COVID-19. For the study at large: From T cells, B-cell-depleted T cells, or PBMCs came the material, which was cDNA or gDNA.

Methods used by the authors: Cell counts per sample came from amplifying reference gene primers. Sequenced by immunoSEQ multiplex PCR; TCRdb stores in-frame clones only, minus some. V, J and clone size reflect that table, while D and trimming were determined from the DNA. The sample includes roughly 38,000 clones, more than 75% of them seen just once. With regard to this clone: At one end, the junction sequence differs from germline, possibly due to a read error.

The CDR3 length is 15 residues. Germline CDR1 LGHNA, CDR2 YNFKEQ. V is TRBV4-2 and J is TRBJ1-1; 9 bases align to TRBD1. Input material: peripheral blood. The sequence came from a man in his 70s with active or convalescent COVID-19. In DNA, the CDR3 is TGTGCCAGCAGCCAAAACAGGGGGCAGAACGCTGAAGCTTTCTTT. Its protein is CASSQNRGQNAEAFF.